Detailed here is one T cell receptor beta chain. Its specificity is not known. Brentuximab vedotin exposure varied among the patients, all of whom had relapsed after autologous stem cell transplantation. PBMCs, once thawed, yielded CD8+ T cells isolated by magnetic negative selection. Complete response, partial response or progressive disease constituted the best response categories observed. These data come from a study of PD-1 blockade in classical Hodgkin lymphoma. General study results and limits: CD4+ TCR diversity, unlike CD8+, rose significantly by C4D1. Those achieving complete response showed baseline diversity like newly diagnosed patients.

Clones were read by immunoSEQ multiplex PCR, and TCRdb kept only the in-frame ones, dropping some. The data hold around 13,000 clones, with more than 65% observed a single time. Germline values: CDR1 MGHDK, CDR2 SYGVNS. Trimming removed 3 bases at V and 0 bases at J, with 12 bases between. CDR3 length equals 17 residues. This TCR derives from a human donor with classical Hodgkin lymphoma. The chain has TRBV25-1 and TRBJ2-6, with a tentative D call TRBD1 (6 bases). The sample consisted of CD8+ T cells from blood, taken at baseline. CDR3 sequence: CASSDGGGNSGANVLTF. CDR3 DNA sequence: TGTGCCAGCAGTGATGGTGGGGGCAACTCTGGGGCCAACGTCCTGACTTTC. Filled out from reference TRBV25-1 and TRBJ2-6, the complete variable domain reads EADIYQTPRYLVIGTGKKITLECSQTMGHDKMYWYQQDPGMELHLIHYSYGVNSTEKGDLSSESTVSRIRTEHFPLTLESARPSHTSQYLCASSDGGGNSGANVLTFGAGSRLTVL.